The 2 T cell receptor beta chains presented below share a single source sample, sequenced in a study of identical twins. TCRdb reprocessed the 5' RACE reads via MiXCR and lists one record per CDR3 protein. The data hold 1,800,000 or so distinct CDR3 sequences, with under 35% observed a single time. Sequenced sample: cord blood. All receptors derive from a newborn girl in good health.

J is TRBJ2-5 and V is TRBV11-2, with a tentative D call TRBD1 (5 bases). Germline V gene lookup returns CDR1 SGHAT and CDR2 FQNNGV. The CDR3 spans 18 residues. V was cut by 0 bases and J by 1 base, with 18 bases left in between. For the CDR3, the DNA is TGTGCCAGCAGCTTAGAACCAGACAGTGCAATCCGCCAAGAGACCCAGTACTTC. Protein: CASSLEPDSAIRQETQYF.

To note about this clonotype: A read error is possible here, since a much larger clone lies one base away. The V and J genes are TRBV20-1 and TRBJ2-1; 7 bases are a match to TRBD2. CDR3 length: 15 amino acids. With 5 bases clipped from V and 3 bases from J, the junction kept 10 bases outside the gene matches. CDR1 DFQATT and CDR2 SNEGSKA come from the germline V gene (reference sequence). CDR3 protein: CSAPDSGGGYNEQFF. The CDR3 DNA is TGCAGTGCTCCCGACTCTGGCGGGGGCTACAATGAGCAGTTCTTC.